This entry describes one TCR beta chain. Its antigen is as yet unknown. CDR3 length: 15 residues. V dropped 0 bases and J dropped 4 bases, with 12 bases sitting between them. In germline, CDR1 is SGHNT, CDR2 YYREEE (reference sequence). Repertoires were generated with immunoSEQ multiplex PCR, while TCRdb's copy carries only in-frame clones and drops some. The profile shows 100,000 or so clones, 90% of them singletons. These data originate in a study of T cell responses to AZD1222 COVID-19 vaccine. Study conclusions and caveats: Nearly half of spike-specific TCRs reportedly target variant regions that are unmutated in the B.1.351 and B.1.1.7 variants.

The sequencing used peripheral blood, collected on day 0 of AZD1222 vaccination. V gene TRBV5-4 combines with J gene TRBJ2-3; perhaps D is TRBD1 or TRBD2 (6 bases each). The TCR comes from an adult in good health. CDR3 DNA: TGTGCCAGCAGCTTGGGGGGGGCGAGGTCAGATACGCAGTATTTT. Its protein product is CASSLGGARSDTQYF.